The 7 T cell receptor beta chains in this list originate from one sample, sequenced in a study of control samples from healthy donors and cancer patients. Some clones are missing from TCRdb's copy, which holds only in-frame ones; the method was immunoSEQ multiplex PCR. The sample has about 150,000 clones, about 91% seen once. The source material was blood. The receptors shown here come from a woman aged 40 to 50 in good health.

This clone was recorded once. CDR3 residues: CASSYLGGLDPIGYTF. DNA of the CDR3: TGTGCCAGCAGCTACTTGGGGGGACTAGATCCTATCGGCTACACCTTC. This chain connects TRBV5-5 to TRBJ1-2, with D possibly being TRBD1 (5 bases). Germline assignment: CDR1 SGHKS and CDR2 YYEKEE (reference sequence). CDR3 length: 16 amino acids. The germline V and J ends were trimmed by 3 bases and 8 bases, with 23 bases remaining between them.

The V and J genes are TRBV7-6 and TRBJ2-5; TRBD1 is a possible D gene (6 bases). CDR3 length equals 15 residues. CDR1 and CDR2 from the germline V gene are SGHVS and FNYEAQ. V lost 0 bases, J lost 2 bases, and 10 bases lay in between. The chain's CDR3 is CASSLAQGVQETQYF. CDR3 DNA sequence: TGTGCCAGCAGCTTAGCACAGGGCGTACAAGAGACCCAGTACTTC. Supplemented by reference TRBV7-6 and TRBJ2-5, the full variable domain reads GAGVSQSPRYKVTKRGQDVALRCDPISGHVSLYWYRQALGQGPEFLTYFNYEAQQDKSGLPNDRFSAERPEGSISTLTIQRTEQRDSAMYRCASSLAQGVQETQYFGPGTRLLVL.

The chain carries TRBV6-5 and TRBJ2-2; the D gene is possibly TRBD1 (5 bases). Germline loops: CDR1 MNHEY, CDR2 SVGAGI. The CDR3 is 13 amino acids. V shed 2 bases and J shed 5 bases, with 6 bases lying between them. The chain's CDR3 is CASSYHRTGELFF. CDR3 nucleotides: TGTGCCAGCAGTTACCACAGGACCGGGGAGCTGTTTTTT.

V usage is TRBV2 and J usage is TRBJ1-2, with a tentative D call TRBD1 (5 bases). There are 15 residues in the CDR3. Trimming took off 2 bases at V and 4 bases at J, with 14 bases between the two ends. Germline V gene lookup returns CDR1 SNHLY and CDR2 FYNNEI. CDR3 amino acids: CASSESPRDAYGYTF. In nucleotides, the CDR3 is TGTGCCAGCAGTGAAAGTCCCAGGGACGCCTATGGCTACACCTTC.

V gene TRBV5-1 combines with J gene TRBJ1-4; D is undetermined. Germline V lookup: CDR1 SGHRS, CDR2 YFSETQ. V was trimmed by 3 bases and J by 0 bases, leaving 12 bases between them. The CDR3 extends over 16 amino acids. CDR3 DNA: TGCGCCAGCAGCTCCCTTAGGGTGGCAACTAATGAAAAACTGTTTTTT. As protein: CASSSLRVATNEKLFF.

The chain is built from TRBV2 and TRBJ2-1; D possibly matches TRBD1 or TRBD2 (8 bases each). The CDR3 runs 18 residues. The V and J ends lost 7 bases and 3 bases respectively, with 25 bases between them. The germline V gene encodes CDR1 SNHLY and CDR2 FYNNEI. CDR3 coding DNA: TGTGCCAGCAAGGTTTTCGGGGGGGAGGACAGGGTCTACAATGAGCAGTTCTTC. Amino acid sequence: CASKVFGGEDRVYNEQFF.

This clone appeared a single time. The rearrangement joins TRBV3-1 (or the pseudogene TRBV3-2) to TRBJ1-2, with D unclear. Germline V gene data show CDR1 as LGHDT and CDR2 as YNNKEL (reference sequence). Trimming stripped 7 bases from V and 3 bases from J, with 15 bases between. This CDR3 spans 14 amino acids. CDR3 in DNA: TGTGCCAGCACCTCACTCGGACGAGACTATGGCTACACCTTC. Translation gives CASTSLGRDYGYTF.